This T cell receptor (beta chain) was identified in a study of shared clonotypes between healthy human individuals. The wider study: Donor ages ranged 18 to 49 years: a couple of women, a few men. Study-level results: Shared across four donors were around 5% of the naive CD4 clonotypes. Naive subsets generally had larger estimated richness than memory subsets.

A remark on this clone: Its specificity is not known.

V was shortened by 7 bases and J by 1 base, with 18 bases between the two germline ends. Per germline, CDR1 SGHKS and CDR2 YYEKEE (reference sequence). This CDR3 region has 16 residues. Sequenced by immunoSEQ multiplex PCR; TCRdb stores in-frame clones only, minus some. The sample holds 2 million to 2.5 million clones, around 95% seen once. The sequence came from a man aged 18 to 35 in good health. The chain carries TRBV5-5 and TRBJ2-4; unclear D gene. Sequenced sample: naive CD4+ T cells sorted from blood. Subset specified: CD45RA+ positively selected. For the CDR3, the DNA is TGTGCCAGCTCCAAACTAACCTCCGAGGCCAAAAACATTCAGTACTTC. Residues: CASSKLTSEAKNIQYF. Full variable domain (rest looked up from reference TRBV5-5 and TRBJ2-4): DAGVTQSPTHLIKTRGQQVTLRCSPISGHKSVSWYQQVLGQGPQFIFQYYEKEERGRGNFPDRFSARQFPNYSSELNVNALLLGDSALYLCASSKLTSEAKNIQYFGAGTRLSVL.